This T cell receptor beta chain was sequenced for a study of blood T cell repertoires in COVID-19. Turning to the study itself: Researchers got acute and convalescent COVID-19 samples from the United States, Italy and Spain. Sample material is recorded as cDNA or gDNA derived from T cells, B-cell-depleted T cells, or PBMCs.

As handled by the study authors: Counts of nucleated cells, estimated from reference gene primer amplification, were obtained. TCRdb's copy holds only in-frame clones and misses some; the assay was immunoSEQ multiplex PCR. V and J calls and clone size are copied from that table; D and trimming were computed from the DNA. Among some 67,000 clones listed, 80% to 90% were seen once. The germline gives CDR1 LGHNA, CDR2 YSLEER. V trimming: 0 bases; J trimming: 1 base; junction bases outside the gene matches: 3. This CDR3 contains 18 residues. The sequence was obtained from a man aged 45 to 65 with active COVID-19. This chain connects TRBV4-3 to TRBJ2-6, with 10 bases fitting TRBD2. Sequences were obtained from peripheral blood. The CDR3 DNA reads as TGCGCCAGCAGCCAAGAGCTAGCGGGAGCATCTGGGGCCAACGTCCTGACTTTC. Protein: CASSQELAGASGANVLTF.